These 31 T cell receptor beta chains were sequenced from one sample in a study of cytomegalovirus exposure and HLA in healthy donors. Vbeta (60) and Jbeta (13) primers were used in the PCR. The assay was immunoSEQ multiplex PCR, and TCRdb's table has in-frame clones only and misses some. Counted here are approximately 190,000 clones, roughly four fifths occurring once; the ten biggest clones make up 2.1%. Sequencing was performed on PBMCs. These receptors were obtained from a woman aged 30 to 39 in good health and CMV-seropositive.

This chain links TRBV15 with TRBJ2-1, with no clear D. The germline V gene encodes CDR1 LNHNV and CDR2 YYDKDF (reference sequence). The length of the CDR3 is 17 residues. The V gene lost 0 bases and the J gene lost 3 bases, with 15 bases spanning the gap. The CDR3 DNA follows: TGTGCCACCAGCAGAGATCCCTTGGCTTCTAGCTACAATGAGCAGTTCTTC. Amino acid sequence: CATSRDPLASSYNEQFF.

The V gene is TRBV5-1, the J gene TRBJ1-4; unclear D gene. The V gene lost 4 bases and the J gene lost 0 bases, with 10 bases spanning the gap. This CDR3 contains 15 residues. Germline V gene data show CDR1 as SGHRS and CDR2 as YFSETQ. DNA for the CDR3: TGCGCCAGCAGCCCCGGGAGGGCAACTAATGAAAAACTGTTTTTT. It specifies CASSPGRATNEKLFF. The whole variable domain, remainder taken from reference TRBV5-1 and TRBJ1-4, is KAGVTQTPRYLIKTRGQQVTLSCSPISGHRSVSWYQQTPGQGLQFLFEYFSETQRNKGNFPGRFSGRQFSNSRSEMNVSTLELGDSALYLCASSPGRATNEKLFFGSGTQLSVL.

This sequence joins TRBV20-1 and TRBJ1-2, with D possibly matching TRBD1 (6 bases). Germline CDR1 is DFQATT and CDR2 is SNEGSKA (reference sequence). The CDR3 has 11 residues. The CDR3 sequence is CKVGADYGYTF. As DNA, the CDR3 is TGCAAGGTGGGGGCAGACTATGGCTACACCTTC.

The V gene is TRBV18, the J gene TRBJ1-2, with D maybe TRBD1 (5 bases). The V end lost 2 bases, the J end lost 5 bases, and 15 bases lay between the germline ends. Germline lookup yields CDR1 KGHSH and CDR2 LQKENI. This CDR3 region has 15 residues. The CDR3 DNA sequence: TGTGCCAGCTCACCATATGCGGACATTGAATATGGCTACACCTTC. It codes for CASSPYADIEYGYTF.

The rearrangement uses TRBV13 and TRBJ2-5, with 12 bases that match TRBD1. The CDR3 runs 16 residues. V shed 5 bases, J shed 5 bases, and the junction held 9 bases outside the gene matches. CDR1 and CDR2 from the germline V gene are PRHDT and FYEKMQ (reference sequence). CDR3 in amino acids: CASSPGGTGGGETQYF. The CDR3 DNA is TGTGCCAGCAGCCCGGGTGGGACAGGGGGCGGGGAGACCCAGTACTTC.

The rearrangement uses TRBV7-9 and TRBJ2-1; 7 nucleotides align to TRBD2. CDR3 length equals 14 residues. Germline assignment: CDR1 SEHNR and CDR2 FQNEAQ (reference sequence). The V gene end was trimmed by 4 bases and the J gene end by 6 bases; junction bases not matched to a gene: 6. In DNA form, the CDR3 reads TGTGCCAGCAGCTCCCGGACTAGTGTCAATGAGCAGTTCTTC. Its translation: CASSSRTSVNEQFF. Together with reference TRBV7-9 and TRBJ2-1, the CDR3 gives the full variable domain: DTGVSQNPRHKITKRGQNVTFRCDPISEHNRLYWYRQTLGQGPEFLTYFQNEAQLEKSRLLSDRFSAERPKGSFSTLEIQRTEQGDSAMYLCASSSRTSVNEQFFGPGTRLTVL.

CDR3 bases: TGTGCCAGCAGCTTAGCCCCGACAGGAGGCACTGAAGCTTTCTTT. This sequence encodes CASSLAPTGGTEAFF. The rearrangement joins TRBV11-2 to TRBJ1-1, with D perhaps matching TRBD1 (6 bases). The ends were cut back, 1 base at V and 4 bases at J, with 13 bases in the middle. This CDR3 is 15 amino acids long. CDR1 SGHAT and CDR2 FQNNGV come from the germline V gene.

The chain has TRBV30 and TRBJ1-1; no clear D. Trimming removed 8 bases from V and 0 bases from J, with 19 bases in between. This CDR3 has 15 amino acids. CDR1 GTSNPN and CDR2 SVGIG come from the germline V gene (reference sequence). Written as DNA, the CDR3 is TGTGCCGGTACTCCCTCGGTGCTAATGAACACTGAAGCTTTCTTT. This sequence encodes CAGTPSVLMNTEAFF.

The rearrangement links TRBV5-1 to TRBJ2-5; 7 bases agree with TRBD1. The ends lost 0 bases at V and 9 bases at J; junction bases unmatched: 8. In germline, CDR1 is SGHRS, CDR2 YFSETQ. The CDR3 is 14 residues long. DNA of the CDR3: TGCGCCAGCAGCTTGGGGACAGGACCGAGGGCCCAGTACTTC. Translated: CASSLGTGPRAQYF.

The chain links TRBV28 to TRBJ1-5; D is unresolved. Between the trimmed V and J ends, which lost 7 bases and 0 bases, there was a span of 16 bases. In germline, CDR1 is MDHEN, CDR2 SYDVKM. The CDR3 sequence is 16 residues long. The CDR3 reads CASTLTGAVSNQPQHF. The CDR3 nucleotides read TGTGCCAGCACCCTAACCGGAGCGGTTAGCAATCAGCCCCAGCATTTT.

The V and J genes are TRBV2 and TRBJ2-6; 11 bases are shared with TRBD1. Germline V gene lookup returns CDR1 SNHLY and CDR2 FYNNEI. The CDR3 consists of 17 residues. After removal of 7 bases from V and 2 bases from J, the junction contained 7 bases not matched to a gene. CDR3 in DNA: TGTGCCAGCATGAGGGACAGGGGGGTTACTGGGGCCAACGTCCTGACTTTC. Translation: CASMRDRGVTGANVLTF. The full variable domain, rest sourced from reference TRBV2 and TRBJ2-6, is EPEVTQTPSHQVTQMGQEVILRCVPISNHLYFYWYRQILGQKVEFLVSFYNNEISEKSEIFDDQFSVERPDGSNFTLKIRSTKLEDSAMYFCASMRDRGVTGANVLTFGAGSRLTVL.

V and J are TRBV5-6 and TRBJ1-1, with TRBD1 matching over 9 bases. The ends lost 3 bases at V and 8 bases at J; junction bases unmatched: 5. The CDR3 covers 13 residues. Germline V gene lookup returns CDR1 SGHDT and CDR2 YYEEEE. The CDR3 reads CASSSRDRVEAFF. CDR3 nucleotides: TGTGCCAGCAGCTCGAGGGACAGGGTGGAAGCTTTCTTT.

V is TRBV9 and J is TRBJ2-2; possibly TRBD2 for D (6 bases). CDR3 length: 15 amino acids. V lost 4 bases and J 0 bases, leaving 10 bases between the germline ends. Germline-derived CDR1 and CDR2 are SGDLS and YYNGEE. The CDR3 DNA sequence: TGTGCCAGCAGCCGGGACTCCTCGAACACCGGGGAGCTGTTTTTT. This encodes CASSRDSSNTGELFF.

The V gene is TRBV19, the J gene TRBJ1-1, with D perhaps TRBD1 (5 bases). In germline, CDR1 is LNHDA, CDR2 SQIVND (reference sequence). CDR3 size: 12 residues. Trimming pared 7 bases from V and 5 bases from J, leaving 11 bases between. CDR3 sequence reads: CASKGIGTEAFF. The CDR3 nucleotides read TGTGCCAGTAAGGGGATTGGGACTGAAGCTTTCTTT.

The chain recombines TRBV27 with TRBJ2-7; 7 positions agree with TRBD1. Germline trimming cut 7 bases from V and 5 bases from J; bases unmatched to any gene: 11. CDR3 length: 14 amino acids. Per germline, CDR1 MNHEY and CDR2 SMNVEV (reference sequence). The CDR3 region is CASNPGQRFDEQYF. CDR3 in DNA: TGTGCCAGCAACCCGGGACAGCGTTTCGACGAGCAGTACTTC.

About this clone itself: One end of the junction fails to match germline, which may point to a read error. The chain recombines TRBV7-9 with TRBJ2-3, with 11 bases matching TRBD2. The germline V gene encodes CDR1 SEHNR and CDR2 FQNEAQ (reference sequence). This CDR3 has 17 residues. CDR3 sequence (DNA): TGTTCCAGCAGCCCCTCGTCGACTAGCGGGGGCACAGATACGCAGTATTTT. It yields the protein CSSSPSSTSGGTDTQYF.

This chain joins TRBV28 and TRBJ2-7, with D perhaps matching TRBD2 (6 bases). With 6 bases removed from V and 12 bases from J, the gap between germline ends came to 18 bases. Per the germline V gene, CDR1 is MDHEN and CDR2 is SYDVKM. The length of the CDR3 is 12 residues. CDR3 bases: TGTGCCAGCAGCCCGGAGGGTCTTAAGTCGTACTTC. Its protein product is CASSPEGLKSYF.

This clone was recorded only once. The chain carries TRBV6-1 and TRBJ1-2; no clear D. The CDR3 sequence is 13 residues long. V was clipped by 4 bases and J by 5 bases, with 11 bases between them. CDR1 and CDR2 (germline): MNHNS, SASEGT. The CDR3 DNA reads TGTGCCAGCAGTGTTAGCGGGGATTATGGCTACACCTTC. Translating gives CASSVSGDYGYTF.

This rearrangement joins TRBV7-9 to TRBJ2-3, with 8 bases aligning to TRBD1. The V gene's germline CDR1 is SEHNR and CDR2 FQNEAQ (reference sequence). With 3 bases clipped from V and 5 bases from J, the junction kept 4 bases outside the gene matches. CDR3 length equals 14 residues. As DNA, the CDR3 is TGTGCCAGCAGCTTCAGGGGGCAGGGAGATACGCAGTATTTT. Protein sequence: CASSFRGQGDTQYF.

This sequence joins TRBV29-1 and TRBJ1-4; 11 bases align to TRBD1. Trimming removed 7 bases from V and 2 bases from J; junction bases left unmatched: 3. CDR1 and CDR2 (germline): SQVTM, ANQGSEA. The CDR3 has 14 residues. The CDR3 nucleotides are TGCAGCGCCGGGGACAGGGGGACTAATGAAAAACTGTTTTTT. Translated: CSAGDRGTNEKLFF.

The V gene is TRBV11-2, the J gene TRBJ2-1, with TRBD1 matching over 7 bases. This CDR3 contains 15 residues. V lost 5 bases to trimming and J lost 2 bases; unmatched junction nucleotides: 6. Germline assignment: CDR1 SGHAT and CDR2 FQNNGV. The CDR3 is CASSRLGQAYNEQFF. CDR3 in DNA: TGTGCCAGCAGCCGTCTCGGACAGGCCTACAATGAGCAGTTCTTC.

V gene TRBV9 combines with J gene TRBJ1-6; D possibly corresponds to TRBD1 (6 bases). Germline CDR1 reads SGDLS; CDR2 reads YYNGEE. The CDR3 consists of 16 residues. Trimming took off 5 bases at V and 9 bases at J, with 21 bases between the two ends. The CDR3 loop reads CASRDGGLQSISPLHF. CDR3 DNA: TGTGCCAGCAGGGACGGGGGGCTCCAATCAATTTCACCCCTCCACTTT.

The J gene is TRBJ2-1, the V gene TRBV9; a weak D match, TRBD2 (5 bases). Trimming removed 0 bases from V and 3 bases from J, with 10 bases in between. CDR1 and CDR2 from the germline V gene are SGDLS and YYNGEE. This CDR3 has 15 amino acids. CDR3 in DNA: TGTGCCAGCAGCGTAGGGGTAGCGAGCTACAATGAGCAGTTCTTC. Protein product: CASSVGVASYNEQFF.

The chain employs TRBV15 and TRBJ1-4, with TRBD1 identical over 8 bases. The trim removed 3 bases at V and 8 bases at J, leaving 11 bases unmatched. Per the germline V gene, CDR1 is LNHNV and CDR2 is YYDKDF (reference sequence). CDR3 length: 16 amino acids. The CDR3: CATSSESFDRGEKLFF. The DNA of the CDR3 is TGTGCCACCAGCAGTGAAAGTTTCGACAGGGGCGAAAAACTGTTTTTT.

CDR3 region: CASSLARGLGSSYNSPLHF. In DNA form, the CDR3 reads TGTGCCAGCAGCTTAGCGCGGGGATTGGGGTCCTCCTATAATTCACCCCTCCACTTT. The gene calls are TRBV7-9 and TRBJ1-6; D is undetermined. V shed 0 bases and J shed 0 bases, with 15 bases lying between them. Per germline, CDR1 SEHNR and CDR2 FQNEAQ (reference sequence). This CDR3 is built from 19 residues.

Only one count was recorded for this clone. The V and J genes are TRBV19 and TRBJ2-2; D perhaps matches TRBD1 (5 bases). Germline CDR1 LNHDA, CDR2 SQIVND (reference sequence). V gave up 2 bases and J gave up 3 bases, with 7 bases separating them. The CDR3 sequence is 14 residues long. Written as DNA, the CDR3 is TGTGCCAGTAGTATACAGGGCTACACCGGGGAGCTGTTTTTT. Amino acid sequence: CASSIQGYTGELFF.

The chain combines TRBV2 with TRBJ2-3, with D unresolved. The CDR3 extends over 14 amino acids. The germline V gene has CDR1 SNHLY and CDR2 FYNNEI. Trimming removed 7 bases at V and 0 bases at J, with 11 bases between. CDR3 sequence: CASMQELSTDTQYF. CDR3 bases: TGTGCCAGCATGCAGGAATTAAGCACAGATACGCAGTATTTT.

For this clone: The junction departs from germline at one end; a sequencing error may be responsible. The chain is built from TRBV7-9 and TRBJ1-1; D remains unclear. Germline loops: CDR1 SEHNR, CDR2 FQNEAQ (reference sequence). The CDR3 extends over 12 amino acids. The CDR3 bases are TGTTCCAGCGTAGAAGTAATCACTGAAGCTTTCTTT. Its protein product is CSSVEVITEAFF. Supplemented by reference TRBV7-9 and TRBJ1-1, the full variable domain reads DTGVSQNPRHKITKRGQNVTFRCDPISEHNRLYWYRQTLGQGPEFLTYFQNEAQLEKSRLLSDRFSAERPKGSFSTLEIQRTEQGDSAMYLCSSVEVITEAFFGQGTRLTVV.

V is TRBV5-6 and J is TRBJ2-7, with 7 nucleotides matching TRBD2. V was pared by 5 bases and J by 2 bases, with 16 bases of the junction left unmatched. The germline V gene has CDR1 SGHDT and CDR2 YYEEEE. CDR3 length equals 17 residues. In DNA, the CDR3 is TGTGCCAGCAGTCCCCCTTCGGGAGCGGGATTAACCTACGAGCAGTACTTC. This gives the protein CASSPPSGAGLTYEQYF.

This chain links TRBV7-2 with TRBJ2-1, with 7 bases lining up with TRBD1. The CDR3 covers 14 residues. CDR1 is SGHTA and CDR2 is FQGNSA in the germline V gene. With 5 bases clipped from V and 5 bases from J, the junction kept 6 bases outside the gene matches. DNA for the CDR3: TGTGCCAGCAGCCCGAGGACAGGCGACAATGAGCAGTTCTTC. Amino acid sequence: CASSPRTGDNEQFF.

This clone appeared a single time. The chain carries TRBV2 and TRBJ1-1; D gene ambiguous. Between the trimmed V and J ends, which lost 4 bases and 1 base, there was a span of 7 bases. This CDR3 spans 13 amino acids. The germline V gene encodes CDR1 SNHLY and CDR2 FYNNEI. CDR3 coding DNA: TGTGCCAGCAGTGTACAGAGGAACACTGAAGCTTTCTTT. Translated, it gives CASSVQRNTEAFF. The complete variable domain, with remaining parts taken from reference TRBV2 and TRBJ1-1, reads EPEVTQTPSHQVTQMGQEVILRCVPISNHLYFYWYRQILGQKVEFLVSFYNNEISEKSEIFDDQFSVERPDGSNFTLKIRSTKLEDSAMYFCASSVQRNTEAFFGQGTRLTVV.